These 10 T cell receptor beta chains were all obtained from the same sample, sequenced in a study of T cells of healthy individuals (dated by TCRdb to between 2018 and 2020). Libraries were made using 5' RACE. Sequencer: Illumina MiSeq. The public reads were reprocessed in TCRdb via fastp at Q25 and MiXCR, keeping in-frame beta chains. Rows are combined by CDR3 protein, so each entry shows the most common genes and DNA. For this sample there are 53,000 or so distinct CDR3 sequences; about 14% appear just once. About 16% of the sample rests with the top ten. The source of these receptors is a human donor in good health.

This chain connects TRBV6-6 to TRBJ1-6; TRBD1 might be the D (5 bases). V was clipped by 4 bases and J by 6 bases, with 16 bases between them. CDR1 is MNHNY, CDR2 SVGAGI, per germline (reference sequence). CDR3 length equals 16 residues. The CDR3 sequence is CASSSSRGAGNSPLHF. DNA for the CDR3: TGTGCCAGCAGTTCCTCAAGAGGGGCGGGTAATTCACCCCTCCACTTT.

This clonotype has only a few counts. The rearrangement uses TRBV18 and TRBJ2-3, with TRBD1 matching over 8 bases. The CDR3 extends over 15 amino acids. Looked up from germline, CDR1 is KGHSH and CDR2 is LQKENI. Trimming at V came to 3 bases and at J to 0 bases, leaving 2 bases not matched to a gene. Here the CDR3 reads CASSPGQVSTDTQYF. The CDR3 DNA reads TGTGCCAGCTCACCGGGACAGGTTAGCACAGATACGCAGTATTTT. The full variable domain, completed using reference TRBV18 and TRBJ2-3, is NAGVMQNPRHLVRRRGQEARLRCSPMKGHSHVYWYRQLPEEGLKFMVYLQKENIIDESGMPKERFSAEFPKEGPSILRIQQVVRGDSAAYFCASSPGQVSTDTQYFGPGTRLTVL.

This clonotype was seen a few times. V gene TRBV7-9 combines with J gene TRBJ2-1, with 13 bases fitting TRBD2. The germline V gene has CDR1 SEHNR and CDR2 FQNEAQ (reference sequence). CDR3 length equals 17 residues. V shed 5 bases and J 7 bases; nucleotides not matched to a gene: 11. CDR3 bases: TGTGCCAGCAGCCCTCCCCAACCGGGACTAGCGGGGAATGAGCAGTTCTTC. This gives the protein CASSPPQPGLAGNEQFF. Full variable domain (rest looked up from reference TRBV7-9 and TRBJ2-1): DTGVSQNPRHKITKRGQNVTFRCDPISEHNRLYWYRQTLGQGPEFLTYFQNEAQLEKSRLLSDRFSAERPKGSFSTLEIQRTEQGDSAMYLCASSPPQPGLAGNEQFFGPGTRLTVL.

This chain links TRBV28 with TRBJ1-4; D is possibly TRBD1 (5 bases). Trimming left V 1 base short and J 8 bases short, with 14 bases between. The CDR3 is 15 residues long. Germline V gene lookup returns CDR1 MDHEN and CDR2 SYDVKM. The CDR3, as DNA: TGTGCCAGCAGTTTATTATCGGGGGGTACGGAAAAACTGTTTTTT. Protein sequence: CASSLLSGGTEKLFF.

There are a few counts of this clonotype. The chain employs TRBV18 and TRBJ2-7; D may be TRBD2 (6 bases). The V gene's germline CDR1 is KGHSH and CDR2 LQKENI. V dropped 3 bases and J dropped 2 bases, with 14 bases sitting between them. The CDR3 has 15 residues. CDR3 residues: CASSPEAGPAYEQYF. The CDR3 DNA follows: TGTGCCAGCTCACCCGAAGCGGGTCCAGCCTACGAGCAGTACTTC.

This clonotype was seen ten or more times. V is TRBV20-1 and J is TRBJ1-2; 12 nucleotides match TRBD1. V lost 6 bases, J lost 7 bases, and 12 bases stayed unmatched. The CDR3 covers 15 residues. Germline V gene data show CDR1 as DFQATT and CDR2 as SNEGSKA (reference sequence). As DNA, the CDR3 is TGCAGTGCCCTAGCCCCGGGACAGGGGGCTCGTGGCTACACCTTC. Protein product: CSALAPGQGARGYTF.

The sample holds a few counts of this clonotype. The chain couples TRBV2 to TRBJ1-5; 8 bases are shared with TRBD1. There are 15 residues in the CDR3. Germline CDR1 SNHLY, CDR2 FYNNEI. V shed 6 bases and J 6 bases; nucleotides not matched to a gene: 10. The CDR3 loop is CASSATTGESQPQHF. The CDR3 region has the DNA TGTGCCAGCAGCGCTACGACAGGGGAGAGTCAGCCCCAGCATTTT. The full variable domain, rest sourced from reference TRBV2 and TRBJ1-5, is EPEVTQTPSHQVTQMGQEVILRCVPISNHLYFYWYRQILGQKVEFLVSFYNNEISEKSEIFDDQFSVERPDGSNFTLKIRSTKLEDSAMYFCASSATTGESQPQHFGDGTRLSIL.

This clonotype was recorded a few times. This chain links TRBV12-3 or TRBV12-4 with TRBJ2-1; a possible D gene is TRBD1 (6 bases). V was pared by 3 bases and J by 9 bases, with 12 bases between. The CDR3 consists of 13 residues. CDR3 nucleotide sequence: TGTGCCAGCAGTTTTCGCAGGGGCCCTGAGCAGTTCTTC. It codes for CASSFRRGPEQFF.

In its sample, this clonotype was seen many times. The V gene is TRBV10-2, the J gene TRBJ2-7, with no clear D. The CDR3 length is 12 residues. Trimming pared 4 bases from V and 3 bases from J, leaving 7 bases between. Germline lookup yields CDR1 WSHSY and CDR2 SAAADI. CDR3 sequence: CASSGDFYEQYF. The CDR3 DNA reads as TGCGCCAGCAGTGGAGATTTCTACGAGCAGTACTTC.

This clonotype was seen a handful of times. V and J are TRBV20-1 and TRBJ1-2; D is ambiguous. CDR1 DFQATT and CDR2 SNEGSKA come from the germline V gene (reference sequence). V gave up 0 bases and J gave up 4 bases, with 18 bases separating them. The CDR3 loop spans 16 amino acids. The CDR3 DNA is TGCAGTGCTAGAGATGTCTCTCAGGAGGGCTTCTATGGCTACACCTTC. Translated: CSARDVSQEGFYGYTF.